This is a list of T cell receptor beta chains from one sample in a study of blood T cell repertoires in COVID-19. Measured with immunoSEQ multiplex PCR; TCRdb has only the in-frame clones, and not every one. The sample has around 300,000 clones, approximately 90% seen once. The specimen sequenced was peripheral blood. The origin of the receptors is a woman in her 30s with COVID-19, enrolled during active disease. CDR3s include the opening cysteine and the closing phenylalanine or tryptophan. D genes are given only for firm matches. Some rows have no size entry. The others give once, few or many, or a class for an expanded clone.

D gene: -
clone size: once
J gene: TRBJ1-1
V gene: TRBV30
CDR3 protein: CAWGGGEAFF
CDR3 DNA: TGTGCCTGGGGGGGAGGTGAAGCTTTCTTT

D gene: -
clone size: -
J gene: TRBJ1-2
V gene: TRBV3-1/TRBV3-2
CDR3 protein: CASSQGLADYYGYTF
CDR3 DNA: TGTGCCAGCAGCCAAGGCTTGGCGGATTACTATGGCTACACCTTC

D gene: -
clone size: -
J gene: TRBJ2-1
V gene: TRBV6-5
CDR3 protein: CASTGRGSYNEQFF
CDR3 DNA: TGTGCCAGCACCGGCAGGGGATCCTACAATGAGCAGTTCTTC

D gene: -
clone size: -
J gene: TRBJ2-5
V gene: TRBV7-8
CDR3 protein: CASSWGVRGWETQYF
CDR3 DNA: TGTGCCAGCAGCTGGGGGGTCCGAGGGTGGGAGACCCAGTACTTC

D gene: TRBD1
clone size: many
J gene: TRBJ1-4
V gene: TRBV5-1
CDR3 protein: CASRTGTGVNEKLFF
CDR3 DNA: TGCGCCAGCAGGACCGGGACAGGAGTTAATGAAAAACTGTTTTTT

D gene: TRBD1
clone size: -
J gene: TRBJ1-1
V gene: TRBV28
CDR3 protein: CASRPTGGGTEAFF
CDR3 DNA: TGTGCCAGCAGGCCTACAGGGGGCGGGACTGAAGCTTTCTTT

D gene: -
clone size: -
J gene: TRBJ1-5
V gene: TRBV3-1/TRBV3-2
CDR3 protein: CANRGGRDQPQHF
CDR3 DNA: TGTGCCAACAGAGGCGGGCGGGATCAGCCCCAGCATTTT

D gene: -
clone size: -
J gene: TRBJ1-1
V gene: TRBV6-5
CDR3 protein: CASSKGQLLNTEAFF
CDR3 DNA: TGTGCCAGCAGCAAGGGGCAGCTCCTGAACACTGAAGCTTTCTTT

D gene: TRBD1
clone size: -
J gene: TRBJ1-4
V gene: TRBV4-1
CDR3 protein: CASSQGNRGSGEKLFF
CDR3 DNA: TGCGCCAGCAGCCAAGGGAACAGGGGCTCAGGTGAAAAACTGTTTTTT

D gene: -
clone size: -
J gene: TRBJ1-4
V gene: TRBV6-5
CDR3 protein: CASSPTTGRYEKLFF
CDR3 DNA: TGTGCCAGCAGCCCAACGACAGGAAGATATGAAAAACTGTTTTTT

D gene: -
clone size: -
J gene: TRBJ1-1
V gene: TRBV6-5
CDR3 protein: CASSYAGTNTEAFF
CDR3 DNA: TGTGCCAGCAGTTACGCAGGCACGAACACTGAAGCTTTCTTT

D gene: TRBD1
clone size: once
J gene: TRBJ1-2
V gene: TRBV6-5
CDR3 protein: CASSSPTGNYGYTF
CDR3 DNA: TGTGCCAGCAGTTCACCGACAGGGAACTATGGCTACACCTTC

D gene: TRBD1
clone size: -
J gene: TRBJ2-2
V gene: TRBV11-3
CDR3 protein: CASSPGTGSRTGELFF
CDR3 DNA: TGTGCCAGCAGCCCCGGGACAGGGAGTAGGACCGGGGAGCTGTTTTTT

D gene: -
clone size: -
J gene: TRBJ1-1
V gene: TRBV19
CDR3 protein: CASSIGRGSTEAFF
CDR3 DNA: TGTGCCAGTAGTATCGGGCGGGGGTCCACTGAAGCTTTCTTT

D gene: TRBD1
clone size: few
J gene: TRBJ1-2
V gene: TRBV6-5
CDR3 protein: CASSTGTGNGYTF
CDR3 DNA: TGTGCCAGCAGCACCGGGACAGGGAATGGCTACACCTTC

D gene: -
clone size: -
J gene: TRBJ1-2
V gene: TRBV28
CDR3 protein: CASSWAAAGDSGYGYTF
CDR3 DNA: TGTGCCAGCAGCTGGGCGGCTGCGGGGGATTCTGGCTATGGCTACACCTTC

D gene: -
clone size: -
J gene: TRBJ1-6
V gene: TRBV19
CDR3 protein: CASNQGRGSPLHF
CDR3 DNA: TGTGCCAGTAATCAGGGGCGCGGATCACCCCTCCACTTT

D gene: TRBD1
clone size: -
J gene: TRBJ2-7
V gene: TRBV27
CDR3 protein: CASSWTGSSYEQYF
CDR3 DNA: TGTGCCAGCAGCTGGACAGGGAGCTCCTACGAGCAGTACTTC

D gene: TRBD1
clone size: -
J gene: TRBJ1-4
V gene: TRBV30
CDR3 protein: CAWNFGQGGKLFF
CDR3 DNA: TGTGCCTGGAACTTCGGACAGGGTGGAAAACTGTTTTTT

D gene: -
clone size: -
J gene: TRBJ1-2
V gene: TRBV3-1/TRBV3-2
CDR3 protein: CASSQGSTMGYGYTF
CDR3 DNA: TGTGCCAGCAGCCAAGGGAGTACTATGGGTTATGGCTACACCTTC

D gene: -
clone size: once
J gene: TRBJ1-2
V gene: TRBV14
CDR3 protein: CASSSYTWLGYTF
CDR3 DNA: TGTGCCAGCAGCTCTTACACCTGGTTGGGCTACACCTTC

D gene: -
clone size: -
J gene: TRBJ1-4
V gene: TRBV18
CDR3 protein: CASSPRDTATNEKLFF
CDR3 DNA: TGTGCCAGCTCACCAAGGGACACGGCAACTAATGAAAAACTGTTTTTT

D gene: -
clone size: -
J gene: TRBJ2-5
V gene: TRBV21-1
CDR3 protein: CASSQRLFQETQYF
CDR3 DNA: TGTGCCAGCAGCCAAAGACTCTTTCAAGAGACCCAGTACTTC

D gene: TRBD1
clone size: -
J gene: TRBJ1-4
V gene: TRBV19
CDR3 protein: CATKPGQGVEKLFF
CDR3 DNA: TGTGCCACCAAACCGGGACAGGGGGTGGAAAAACTGTTTTTT

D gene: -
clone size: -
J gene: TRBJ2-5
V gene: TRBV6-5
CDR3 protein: CASKVPSVETQYF
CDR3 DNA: TGTGCCAGCAAGGTTCCTAGCGTAGAGACCCAGTACTTC

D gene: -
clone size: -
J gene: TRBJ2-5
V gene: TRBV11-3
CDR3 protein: CASSLGAGAEETQYF
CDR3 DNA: TGTGCCAGCAGCTTAGGGGCGGGGGCGGAAGAGACCCAGTACTTC

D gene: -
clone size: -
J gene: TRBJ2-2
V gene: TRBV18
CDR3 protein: CASSPQGGVNTGELFF
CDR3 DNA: TGTGCCAGCTCACCGCAAGGCGGGGTGAACACCGGGGAGCTGTTTTTT

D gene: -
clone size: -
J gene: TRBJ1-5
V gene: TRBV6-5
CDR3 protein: CASSSGGAGQPQHF
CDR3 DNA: TGTGCCAGCAGTTCGGGGGGTGCGGGTCAGCCCCAGCATTTT

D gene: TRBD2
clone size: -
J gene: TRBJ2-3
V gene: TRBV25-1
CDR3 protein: CASSERGAGGRTDTQYF
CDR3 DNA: TGTGCCAGCAGTGAAAGGGGAGCGGGGGGGCGCACAGATACGCAGTATTTT

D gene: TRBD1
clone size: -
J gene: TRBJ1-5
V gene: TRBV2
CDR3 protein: CASSAGRGHQPQHF
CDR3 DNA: TGTGCCAGCAGTGCTGGCAGGGGGCATCAGCCCCAGCATTTT

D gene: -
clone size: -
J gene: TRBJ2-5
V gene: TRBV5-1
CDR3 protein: CASSLAIGDSRETQYF
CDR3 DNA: TGCGCCAGCAGCTTGGCCATAGGGGACTCCCGCGAGACCCAGTACTTC

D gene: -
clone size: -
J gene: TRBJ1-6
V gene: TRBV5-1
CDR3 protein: CASSTTLQGFNSPLHF
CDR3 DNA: TGCGCCAGCAGCACAACCCTACAGGGCTTTAATTCACCCCTCCACTTT

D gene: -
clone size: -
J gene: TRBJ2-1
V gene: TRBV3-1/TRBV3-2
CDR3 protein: CASRVGSYNEQFF
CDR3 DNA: TGTGCCAGCAGGGTCGGCTCCTACAATGAGCAGTTCTTC

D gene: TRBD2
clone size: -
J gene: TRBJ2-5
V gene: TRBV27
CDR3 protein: CASSTSSGGGRETQYF
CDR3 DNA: TGTGCCAGCAGTACTTCTAGCGGGGGGGGCCGAGAGACCCAGTACTTC

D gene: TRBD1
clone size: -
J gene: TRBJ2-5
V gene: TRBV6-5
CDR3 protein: CASSSSGGLGETQYF
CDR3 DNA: TGTGCCAGCAGCTCATCAGGGGGCTTGGGAGAGACCCAGTACTTC

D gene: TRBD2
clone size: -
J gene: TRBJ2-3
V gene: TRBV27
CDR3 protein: CASSFPGGRGQYF
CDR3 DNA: TGTGCCAGCAGTTTTCCGGGGGGTCGAGGGCAGTATTTT

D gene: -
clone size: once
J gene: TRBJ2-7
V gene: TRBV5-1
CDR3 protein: CASSLGFAGYEQYF
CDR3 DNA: TGCGCCAGCAGCTTGGGATTCGCGGGCTACGAGCAGTACTTC

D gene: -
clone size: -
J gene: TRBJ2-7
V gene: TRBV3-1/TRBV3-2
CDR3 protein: CASSQGPGTAYEQYF
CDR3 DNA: TGTGCCAGCAGCCAAGGCCCGGGAACCGCCTACGAGCAGTACTTC

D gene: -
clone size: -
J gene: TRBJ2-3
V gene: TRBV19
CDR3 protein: CASSIKGGQPYTDTQYF
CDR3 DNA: TGTGCCAGTAGTATAAAGGGGGGACAGCCCTACACAGATACGCAGTATTTT

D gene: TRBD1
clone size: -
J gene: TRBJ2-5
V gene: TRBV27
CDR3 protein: CASSLSGQGPRETQYF
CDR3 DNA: TGTGCCAGCAGTTTATCAGGACAGGGGCCGCGGGAGACCCAGTACTTC

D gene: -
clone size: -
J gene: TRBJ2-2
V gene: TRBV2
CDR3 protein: CASGAGSTTGELFF
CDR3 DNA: TGTGCCAGTGGCGCGGGGTCAACCACCGGGGAGCTGTTTTTT

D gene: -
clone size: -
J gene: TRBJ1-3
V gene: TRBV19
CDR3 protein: CAVGRRGLGNTIYF
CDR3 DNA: TGTGCAGTGGGGCGCAGAGGTCTTGGAAACACCATATATTTT